Sequencing of this T cell receptor beta chain was carried out in a study of blood T cell repertoires in COVID-19. Study at large: The United States, Italy and Spain were the sources of the acute and convalescent COVID-19 samples.

As handled by the study authors: Using reference gene primer amplification, nucleated cell counts were estimated. Clones were sequenced by immunoSEQ multiplex PCR, and TCRdb holds only the in-frame ones, with some missing. The D gene and trimming were derived from the DNA, and the V and J assignments and clone size from that table. This sample has tens of thousands of clones; around 90% occur once, and the top ten carry roughly 1.2%. The TCR comes from a man between 60 and 75 years old with acute or convalescent COVID-19. The sequencing input was peripheral blood.

The DNA of the CDR3 is TGTGCCAGCAGCTTAACGGAGAGCAGGGGCCTACTTCGGGTGAACACTGAAGCTTTCTTT. It translates to CASSLTESRGLLRVNTEAFF. The chain employs TRBV7-6 and TRBJ1-1; tentative D call: TRBD1 (6 bases). Deletions cut 2 bases from V and 0 bases from J, with 25 bases between. CDR1 SGHVS and CDR2 FNYEAQ come from the germline V gene. CDR3 length: 20 amino acids.